The 9 T cell receptor beta chains given below trace back to one sample, sequenced in a study of naive and memory T cell subsets. Whole-study findings and limits: Especially in CD8 cells, naive repertoires contained a few larger clonotypes, possibly CD45RA-re-expressing memory cells.

Two oligonucleotides, mixed equimolar, formed the beta constant-region primer covering TRBC1 and TRBC2. Nested alpha and beta constant-region primers with the SP2 primer drove four PCR rounds on ligated cDNA. TCRdb itself ran the UMI-ligation and nested PCR reads through MiXCR, one entry per CDR3 protein. This sample has 95,000 to 110,000 distinct CDR3 sequences, with 13% to 15% found just once. No antigen has been identified for these receptors. Material for sequencing was naive CD8+ T cells from blood. The receptors were sampled from a human donor in good health.

This clonotype was seen ten or more times. The CDR3 DNA sequence: TGTGCCAGCAGTTTGGCGGGGGGGTTTAGCTCCTACAATGAGCAGTTCTTC. It specifies CASSLAGGFSSYNEQFF. The gene calls are TRBV12-3 or TRBV12-4 and TRBJ2-1; 9 nucleotides align to TRBD2. With 3 bases clipped from V and 0 bases from J, the junction kept 6 bases outside the gene matches. The CDR3 totals 17 residues.

This clonotype has a count of ten or more. The rearrangement links TRBV4-2 to TRBJ2-1; 12 bases line up with TRBD1. From germline, CDR1 is LGHNA and CDR2 YNFKEQ. V shed 3 bases and J 10 bases; nucleotides not matched to a gene: 4. This CDR3 contains 14 residues. The CDR3 region has the DNA TGTGCCAGCAGCCAGGGACAGGGGGCATGGGAGCAGTTCTTC. It encodes CASSQGQGAWEQFF.

This clonotype was counted ten times or more. The V gene is TRBV6-2 or TRBV6-3, the J gene TRBJ1-1; possibly TRBD1 for D (5 bases). The CDR3 is 14 residues long. CDR1 is MNHEY, CDR2 SVGEGT, per germline. Trimming removed 4 bases from V and 1 base from J, with 10 bases in between. Here the CDR3 DNA reads TGTGCCAGCAGTTTTTTCGACAGGAACACTGAAGCTTTCTTT. Translated: CASSFFDRNTEAFF.

The rearrangement uses TRBV15 and TRBJ2-5; D ambiguous. This CDR3 has 14 amino acids. V was pared by 0 bases and J by 2 bases, with 7 bases between. Germline V lookup: CDR1 LNHNV, CDR2 YYDKDF (reference sequence). The CDR3 region has the DNA TGTGCCACCAGCAGAGATTTAGGGCAAGAGACCCAGTACTTC. Amino acid sequence: CATSRDLGQETQYF.

Here the CDR3 reads CASSRQAGYTF. The DNA for the CDR3 is TGTGCCAGCAGCAGACAGGCTGGCTACACCTTC. This chain links TRBV12-3 or TRBV12-4 with TRBJ1-2; weak D call: TRBD1 (6 bases). This CDR3 region has 11 residues. V lost 6 bases, J lost 7 bases, and 9 bases lay in between.

J is TRBJ2-3 and V is TRBV4-3, with D hard to call. This CDR3 is 15 amino acids long. CDR1 is LGHNA and CDR2 is YSLEER in the germline V gene. V lost 1 base, J lost 0 bases, and 8 bases lay in between. The chain's CDR3 is CASSQGVLSTDTQYF. As DNA, the CDR3 is TGCGCCAGCAGCCAAGGGGTACTCAGCACAGATACGCAGTATTTT.

This clonotype was seen many times. V and J are TRBV7-9 and TRBJ2-1, with 9 bases that match TRBD2. The length of the CDR3 is 16 residues. Germline V gene data show CDR1 as SEHNR and CDR2 as FQNEAQ (reference sequence). V shed 4 bases, J shed 4 bases, and the junction held 8 bases outside the gene matches. CDR3 in DNA: TGTGCCAGCAGCTCCTTAGCGGGAGTGGGGTACAATGAGCAGTTCTTC. It encodes CASSSLAGVGYNEQFF.

The chain uses TRBV12-3 or TRBV12-4 and TRBJ2-7; D unresolved. CDR3 length: 14 residues. V was trimmed by 2 bases and J by 1 base, leaving 9 bases between them. The CDR3 sequence is CASSLTAYSYEQYF. The CDR3 coding sequence is TGTGCCAGCAGTTTAACAGCTTATTCCTACGAGCAGTACTTC.

In its sample, this clonotype was seen once. The V gene is TRBV29-1, the J gene TRBJ2-1; D uncertain. V was shortened by 0 bases and J by 4 bases, with 10 bases between the two germline ends. Germline CDR1 and CDR2: SQVTM and ANQGSEA. This CDR3 region has 14 residues. The CDR3 loop reads CSVEDEAGYNEQFF. The CDR3 nucleotides are TGCAGCGTTGAAGATGAGGCAGGATACAATGAGCAGTTCTTC.